Following are 14 T cell receptor beta chains from one sample sequenced in a study of T cells in tuberculosis. After thawing and overnight rest, PBMC were stained with GMM-loaded CD1B tetramer, viability dye and anti-CD3 for sorting. C32 glucose monomycolate from Rhodococcus equi was loaded onto the CD1B tetramers. The repertoire was sequenced with immunoSEQ multiplex PCR; TCRdb's copy has only in-frame clones and lacks some. Here the sample spans around 60,000 clones, approximately 81% being singletons. The sequencing input was CD1b-GMM tetramer-negative cells sorted from PBMCs. These receptors were collected from an adult woman with latent tuberculosis.

The J gene is TRBJ2-1, the V gene TRBV6-4; 15 bases fit TRBD2. This CDR3 is built from 17 residues. Germline CDR1 is MRHNA and CDR2 is SNTAGT. Germline trimming cut 5 bases from V and 3 bases from J; bases unmatched to any gene: 5. The CDR3 is CASSPGLAGGLYNEQFF. CDR3 nucleotide sequence: TGTGCCAGCAGTCCGGGACTAGCGGGGGGCCTCTACAATGAGCAGTTCTTC.

The chain couples TRBV19 to TRBJ1-1, with D unresolved. The CDR3 sequence is 14 residues long. Germline CDR1 reads LNHDA; CDR2 reads SQIVND (reference sequence). Deletions cut 5 bases from V and 2 bases from J, with 12 bases between. Here the CDR3 reads CASSPVAGNTEAFF. The CDR3 region has the DNA TGTGCCAGTAGTCCTGTCGCAGGAAACACTGAAGCTTTCTTT.

This chain connects TRBV7-2 to TRBJ2-5; TRBD2 agrees at 13 bases. V lost 5 bases, J lost 1 base, and 7 bases stayed unmatched. The germline CDR1 and CDR2 sequences are SGHTA and FQGNSA. This CDR3 contains 17 residues. CDR3 protein: CASSRTSGGQTQETQYF. CDR3 sequence (DNA): TGTGCCAGCAGCCGGACTAGCGGGGGCCAAACCCAAGAGACCCAGTACTTC.

This chain uses TRBV2 with TRBJ2-1; 7 bases are shared with TRBD2. Germline values: CDR1 SNHLY, CDR2 FYNNEI. The CDR3 spans 15 residues. With 4 bases clipped from V and 5 bases from J, the junction kept 8 bases outside the gene matches. CDR3 sequence reads: CASSGRTSEDNEQFF. The CDR3 DNA follows: TGTGCCAGCAGTGGAAGAACTAGCGAAGACAATGAGCAGTTCTTC.

The chain joins TRBV14 to TRBJ2-2, with TRBD1 as a possible D gene (5 bases). The V gene's germline CDR1 is SGHDN and CDR2 FVKESK. V was clipped by 0 bases and J by 4 bases, with 15 bases between them. This CDR3 region has 17 residues. This CDR3 is CASSQDQGVLPTGELFF. The CDR3 DNA follows: TGTGCCAGCAGCCAAGATCAAGGGGTCCTTCCCACCGGGGAGCTGTTTTTT.

The V and J genes are TRBV5-1 and TRBJ1-6, with TRBD1 matching 7 bases. The CDR3 spans 15 residues. The germline V gene has CDR1 SGHRS and CDR2 YFSETQ. J lost 5 bases, V lost 5 bases, and 7 bases had no gene match. As DNA, the CDR3 is TGCGCCAGCAGTCTTCCCGGGACAGATAATTCACCCCTCCACTTT. Translating it yields CASSLPGTDNSPLHF.

This chain uses TRBV7-3 with TRBJ2-3, with 8 bases aligning to TRBD2. The CDR3 has 14 residues. Unmatched junction bases numbered 3, after V lost 3 bases and J lost 4 bases. The germline V gene encodes CDR1 SGHTA and CDR2 FQGTGA. DNA for the CDR3: TGTGCCAGCAGCTTCACTAGCGGCCCAGATACGCAGTATTTT. Protein product: CASSFTSGPDTQYF.

This clone has a single count. The rearrangement uses TRBV19 and TRBJ2-7; the match to TRBD1 covers 9 bases. V shed 3 bases, J shed 5 bases, and the junction held 11 bases outside the gene matches. The V gene's germline CDR1 is LNHDA and CDR2 SQIVND (reference sequence). The CDR3 loop spans 16 amino acids. CDR3 DNA sequence: TGTGCCAGTAGTATTTCGGTGGGGACAGGGCGCAACGAGCAGTACTTC. Protein sequence: CASSISVGTGRNEQYF.

V is TRBV5-1 and J is TRBJ2-2; 10 nucleotides line up with TRBD1. This CDR3 contains 16 residues. Germline trimming cut 6 bases from V and 2 bases from J; bases unmatched to any gene: 7. The germline CDR1 and CDR2 sequences are SGHRS and YFSETQ. The CDR3 DNA is TGCGCCAGCAACCTTCGGACAGGGGGAAACACCGGGGAGCTGTTTTTT. Translating it yields CASNLRTGGNTGELFF. The complete variable domain, with remaining parts taken from reference TRBV5-1 and TRBJ2-2, reads KAGVTQTPRYLIKTRGQQVTLSCSPISGHRSVSWYQQTPGQGLQFLFEYFSETQRNKGNFPGRFSGRQFSNSRSEMNVSTLELGDSALYLCASNLRTGGNTGELFFGEGSRLTVL.

The J gene is TRBJ1-2, the V gene TRBV18, with D perhaps TRBD1 (6 bases). V lost 3 bases to trimming and J lost 2 bases, with 10 bases between them. This CDR3 spans 14 amino acids. In germline, CDR1 is KGHSH, CDR2 LQKENI. CDR3 loop: CASSPGTYNYGYTF. The CDR3 DNA sequence: TGTGCCAGCTCACCCGGGACATACAACTATGGCTACACCTTC. The whole variable domain, remainder taken from reference TRBV18 and TRBJ1-2, is NAGVMQNPRHLVRRRGQEARLRCSPMKGHSHVYWYRQLPEEGLKFMVYLQKENIIDESGMPKERFSAEFPKEGPSILRIQQVVRGDSAAYFCASSPGTYNYGYTFGSGTRLTVV.

V usage is TRBV28 and J usage is TRBJ2-5; TRBD2 matches 10 bases. The length of the CDR3 is 16 residues. After removal of 3 bases from V and 5 bases from J, the junction contained 9 bases not matched to a gene. CDR1 MDHEN and CDR2 SYDVKM come from the germline V gene. CDR3 DNA: TGTGCCAGCAGTTTTAGAGCGCTAGCGGGAGTGGAGACCCAGTACTTC. Protein sequence: CASSFRALAGVETQYF.

Here the CDR3 DNA reads TGTGCCAGCTCACCACCGACTAGCGGGGGGACGGAGACCCAGTACTTC. The encoded protein is CASSPPTSGGTETQYF. The V call is TRBV18, the J call TRBJ2-5; 13 bases line up with TRBD2. Germline CDR1 is KGHSH and CDR2 is LQKENI. The V gene end was trimmed by 0 bases and the J gene end by 5 bases; junction bases not matched to a gene: 3. The CDR3 extends over 16 amino acids.

This chain links TRBV28 with TRBJ2-7; 7 bases are shared with TRBD1. Trimming cost V 6 bases and J 1 base; bases outside gene matches: 9. In germline, CDR1 is MDHEN, CDR2 SYDVKM. The CDR3 covers 15 residues. CDR3 sequence: CASSPLPTGSYEQYF. DNA for the CDR3: TGTGCCAGCAGCCCCTTACCGACAGGGTCCTACGAGCAGTACTTC.

The chain carries TRBV5-1 and TRBJ2-5, with TRBD2 matching over 14 bases. CDR1 SGHRS and CDR2 YFSETQ come from the germline V gene. The CDR3 covers 18 residues. Germline trimming cut 7 bases from V and 5 bases from J; bases unmatched to any gene: 16. CDR3 sequence: CASGPGLAGGRLGETQYF. In nucleotides, the CDR3 is TGCGCCAGCGGCCCCGGACTAGCGGGGGGCCGACTGGGGGAGACCCAGTACTTC.